This T cell receptor beta chain was sequenced during a study of blood T cells in healthy people across ages. Study overall: Template switching retrieved approximately one barcoded beta molecule for each two T cells.

Study conclusions and caveats: It was held that the diversity estimates obtained from one million T cells were underestimates.

CDR1 is MNHNY and CDR2 is SVGAGI in the germline V gene (reference sequence). The CDR3 totals 14 residues. V lost 2 bases to trimming and J lost 4 bases, with 6 bases between them. Primed by a sample-barcoded 5' primer and a J-beta primer mix, a second PCR proceeded for about 7 to 12 cycles. Every molecule of cDNA carried a tag from a template-switch adaptor with 12 random nucleotides. TCRdb redid the calling of the 5' RACE reads with MiXCR, one entry per CDR3 protein. The sample consists of fewer than 800,000 distinct CDR3 sequences, about 52% of them appearing once. This clonotype was recorded a few times. Its antigen is currently unknown.

The sample taken for sequencing was blood. This rearrangement joins TRBV6-6 to TRBJ2-6; D uncertain. The sequence was collected from a woman aged 55-70 years in good health. The CDR3 is CASSYVGGANVLTF. The CDR3 DNA sequence: TGTGCCAGCAGTTACGTAGGGGGGGCCAACGTCCTGACTTTC.